Each of the 17 T cell receptor beta chains below was sequenced from the same sample in a study of Graves' ophthalmopathy and Graves' hyperthyroidism. Researchers took RNA transcripts and amplified TCR beta CDR3 regions from them. The library came from an HTBI-primed first-round RT-PCR and a second-round multiplex PCR. TCRdb reprocessed the multiplex PCR reads via MiXCR and lists one record per CDR3 protein. Of 350,000 to 400,000 distinct CDR3 sequences detected, approximately 15% appear once; the ten largest clones hold 5.5% to 7%. The sequencing input was peripheral blood. The source is a woman under 30 with stable Graves' hyperthyroidism.

This clonotype has ten or more counts. V usage is TRBV6-1 and J usage is TRBJ1-2; D gene unclear. Germline V gene data show CDR1 as MNHNS and CDR2 as SASEGT. Trimming left V 2 bases short and J 2 bases short, with 6 bases between. The CDR3 loop spans 13 amino acids. The chain's CDR3 is CASSETDNYGYTF. The CDR3 coding sequence is TGTGCCAGCAGTGAAACGGACAACTATGGCTACACCTTC.

This clonotype has ten or more counts. The chain uses TRBV2 and TRBJ1-5; D is ambiguous. The germline gives CDR1 SNHLY, CDR2 FYNNEI. V lost 8 bases, J lost 10 bases, and 24 bases lay in between. CDR3 length: 15 residues. In DNA, the CDR3 is TGTGCCAGCGCCTACATGGCAACTCGGGGAAGTCCCCAGCATTTT. Encoded protein: CASAYMATRGSPQHF.

In its sample, this clonotype was seen many times. The J gene is TRBJ1-2, the V gene TRBV20-1; perhaps TRBD1 as D (5 bases). V was cut by 3 bases and J by 4 bases, with 9 bases left in between. Germline-derived CDR1 and CDR2 are DFQATT and SNEGSKA (reference sequence). The CDR3 loop spans 12 amino acids. For the CDR3, the DNA is TGCAGTGCTAGGGTCAGGGCCTATGGCTACACCTTC. The encoded protein is CSARVRAYGYTF.

The sample holds many counts of this clonotype. The chain links TRBV24-1 to TRBJ1-1, with D unresolved. V lost 8 bases, J lost 5 bases, and 8 bases lay in between. The CDR3 sequence is 11 residues long. Germline V CDR1 and CDR2: KGHDR, SFDVKD. The CDR3, as DNA: TGTGCCACCACTAAGGGAACTGAAGCTTTCTTT. Its protein is CATTKGTEAFF.

This clonotype has a count of ten or more. The chain combines TRBV4-1 with TRBJ1-1, with TRBD1 identical over 7 bases. The germline gives CDR1 MGHRA, CDR2 YSYEKL. CDR3 length equals 15 residues. The V gene end was trimmed by 3 bases and the J gene end by 5 bases; junction bases not matched to a gene: 9. DNA of the CDR3: TGCGCCAGCAGCCACACTACAGGGGCTGAGACTGAAGCTTTCTTT. The encoded protein is CASSHTTGAETEAFF.

This clonotype has ten or more counts. V gene TRBV5-8 combines with J gene TRBJ2-5, with 10 bases fitting TRBD1. Germline CDR1 is SGHTS and CDR2 is YDEGEE. V lost 6 bases, J lost 5 bases, and 4 bases stayed unmatched. The length of the CDR3 is 13 residues. In DNA form, the CDR3 reads TGTGCCAGCAACCCGGGACAGGGGGAGACCCAGTACTTC. It yields the protein CASNPGQGETQYF. Complete variable domain (other parts from reference TRBV5-8 and TRBJ2-5): EAGVTQSPTHLIKTRGQQATLRCSPISGHTSVYWYQQALGLGLQFLLWYDEGEERNRGNFPPRFSGRQFPNYSSELNVNALELEDSALYLCASNPGQGETQYFGPGTRLLVL.

This clonotype was counted only a few times. This chain joins TRBV7-2 and TRBJ2-7; tentatively, D is TRBD1 (5 bases). Germline CDR1 and CDR2: SGHTA and FQGNSA. With 10 bases removed from V and 0 bases from J, the gap between germline ends came to 16 bases. CDR3 length: 14 amino acids. The CDR3: CATTLGQNSYEQYF. For the CDR3, the DNA is TGTGCCACAACCCTGGGGCAAAACTCCTACGAGCAGTACTTC.

This clonotype was counted ten times or more. The rearrangement uses TRBV6-1 and TRBJ2-5; 7 nucleotides align to TRBD1. There are 15 residues in the CDR3. Per the germline V gene, CDR1 is MNHNS and CDR2 is SASEGT. J gave up 2 bases and V 1 base, and 4 bases lay outside the gene matches. The DNA of the CDR3 is TGTGCCAGCAGTGAAGACCCGGGACAGCAAGAGACCCAGTACTTC. Its protein is CASSEDPGQQETQYF.

This clonotype was counted many times. CDR3 sequence (DNA): TGTGCCAGCAGTTTGGCAGGGCCCTATGGCTACACCTTC. Translated, it gives CASSLAGPYGYTF. The chain carries TRBV12-3 or TRBV12-4 and TRBJ1-2, with a weak D call TRBD1 (5 bases). The CDR3 sequence is 13 residues long. V was pared by 3 bases and J by 4 bases, with 9 bases between.

At least ten counts were recorded for this clonotype. The chain joins TRBV19 to TRBJ2-2; D gene unclear. CDR1 is LNHDA and CDR2 is SQIVND in the germline V gene (reference sequence). The CDR3 is made up of 14 amino acids. The V end lost 4 bases, the J end lost 0 bases, and 6 bases lay between the germline ends. The CDR3 protein is CASSTSPNTGELFF. CDR3 in DNA: TGTGCCAGTAGTACGTCTCCGAACACCGGGGAGCTGTTTTTT.

In this sample, this clonotype turned up many times. The J gene is TRBJ1-1, the V gene TRBV29-1; tentatively, D is TRBD1 (6 bases). Trimming left V 8 bases short and J 4 bases short, with 14 bases between. Germline V gene lookup returns CDR1 SQVTM and CDR2 ANQGSEA. The CDR3 spans 12 residues. CDR3 DNA: TGCAGCACCCAGGGGTCGGGCACTGAAGCTTTCTTT. This translates into CSTQGSGTEAFF.

This chain uses TRBV11-2 with TRBJ2-7, with 8 nucleotides matching TRBD2. J lost 5 bases, V lost 5 bases, and 14 bases had no gene match. The germline V gene encodes CDR1 SGHAT and CDR2 FQNNGV. There are 16 residues in the CDR3. CDR3 in amino acids: CASSIGRDNPPNEQYF. The CDR3 DNA is TGTGCCAGCAGCATCGGGAGGGACAACCCTCCCAACGAGCAGTACTTC.

This clonotype was counted at least ten times. The V gene is TRBV2, the J gene TRBJ1-1; maybe TRBD1 (5 bases). Germline V gives CDR1 SNHLY, CDR2 FYNNEI. CDR3 size: 18 residues. The ends were cut back, 7 bases at V and 0 bases at J, with 24 bases in the middle. The CDR3 bases are TGTGCCAGCACGGTATGGCGGGACTCAAGGTACCTGAACACTGAAGCTTTCTTT. Translation: CASTVWRDSRYLNTEAFF. Using reference TRBV2 and TRBJ1-1 for the parts outside the CDR3, the full variable domain is EPEVTQTPSHQVTQMGQEVILRCVPISNHLYFYWYRQILGQKVEFLVSFYNNEISEKSEIFDDQFSVERPDGSNFTLKIRSTKLEDSAMYFCASTVWRDSRYLNTEAFFGQGTRLTVV.

This clonotype was found a few times. The V call is TRBV19, the J call TRBJ1-5; TRBD1 aligns across 7 bases. CDR1 and CDR2 (germline): LNHDA, SQIVND (reference sequence). The CDR3 has 17 residues. The V gene end was trimmed by 0 bases and the J gene end by 7 bases; junction bases not matched to a gene: 12. The chain's CDR3 is CASSIDQDRVFWQPQHF. In DNA form, the CDR3 reads TGTGCCAGTAGTATAGATCAAGACAGGGTATTTTGGCAGCCCCAGCATTTT.

This clonotype was observed at least ten times. J is TRBJ1-6 and V is TRBV7-9; D call uncertain. The length of the CDR3 is 15 residues. Germline lookup yields CDR1 SEHNR and CDR2 FQNEAQ (reference sequence). Trimming removed 4 bases from V and 9 bases from J, with 16 bases in between. CDR3: CASSYPFGVGSPLHF. The CDR3 bases are TGTGCCAGCAGCTATCCGTTCGGGGTGGGTTCACCCCTCCACTTT. Supplemented by reference TRBV7-9 and TRBJ1-6, the full variable domain reads DTGVSQNPRHKITKRGQNVTFRCDPISEHNRLYWYRQTLGQGPEFLTYFQNEAQLEKSRLLSDRFSAERPKGSFSTLEIQRTEQGDSAMYLCASSYPFGVGSPLHFGNGTRLTVT.

This clonotype was seen repeatedly, ten times or more. The chain has TRBV12-5 and TRBJ1-2, with 8 bases matching TRBD1. Germline trimming cut 6 bases from V and 1 base from J; bases unmatched to any gene: 7. Germline CDR1 is LGHNT and CDR2 is FRNRAP. The CDR3 extends over 15 amino acids. CDR3 loop: CASGLPGQVNYGYTF. The CDR3 DNA sequence: TGTGCTAGTGGGCTGCCGGGACAGGTTAACTATGGCTACACCTTC.

This clonotype has a count of ten or more. This chain uses TRBV6-5 with TRBJ1-6; D perhaps matches TRBD1 (5 bases). Germline V gene lookup returns CDR1 MNHEY and CDR2 SVGAGI. CDR3 length: 16 residues. V shed 4 bases and J shed 10 bases, with 20 bases lying between them. Written as DNA, the CDR3 is TGTGCCAGCAGTTCCCGGGCTTGGCAGGGAGACTCACCCCTCCACTTT. Translation gives CASSSRAWQGDSPLHF.